This T cell receptor beta chain is drawn from a study of blood T cell repertoires in COVID-19. The table came from immunoSEQ multiplex PCR; TCRdb's copy has only in-frame clones and leaves some out. The sample records 100,000 to 150,000 clones, roughly 90% being singletons. The TCR was taken from a man in his sixties with COVID-19, enrolled during active disease. The sequencing sample was made of peripheral blood.

The CDR3 nucleotides are TGTGCCAGCAGCTCCGACAGGGACACTGAAGCTTTCTTT. It translates to CASSSDRDTEAFF. The chain has TRBV2 and TRBJ1-1, with 7 nucleotides matching TRBD1. J was trimmed by 3 bases and V by 6 bases; bases with no gene match: 4. In germline, CDR1 is SNHLY, CDR2 FYNNEI. CDR3 length: 13 amino acids.